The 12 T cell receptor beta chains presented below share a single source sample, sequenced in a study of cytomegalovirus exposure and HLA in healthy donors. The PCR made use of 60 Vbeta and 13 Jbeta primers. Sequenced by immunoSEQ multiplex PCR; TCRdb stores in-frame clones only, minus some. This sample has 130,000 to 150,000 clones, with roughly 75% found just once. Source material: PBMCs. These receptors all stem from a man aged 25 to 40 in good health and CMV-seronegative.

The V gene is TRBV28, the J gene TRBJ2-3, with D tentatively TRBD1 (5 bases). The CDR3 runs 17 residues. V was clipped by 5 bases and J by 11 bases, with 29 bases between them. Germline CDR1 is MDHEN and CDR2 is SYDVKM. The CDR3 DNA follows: TGTGCCAGCAGTCCCCCCTCCCAGGGCAGGTCCTTAGTGAGGCAGTATTTT. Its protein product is CASSPPSQGRSLVRQYF. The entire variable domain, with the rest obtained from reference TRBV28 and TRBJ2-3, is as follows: DVKVTQSSRYLVKRTGEKVFLECVQDMDHENMFWYRQDPGLGLRLIYFSYDVKMKEKGDIPEGYSVSREKKERFSLILESASTNQTSMYLCASSPPSQGRSLVRQYFGPGTRLTVL.

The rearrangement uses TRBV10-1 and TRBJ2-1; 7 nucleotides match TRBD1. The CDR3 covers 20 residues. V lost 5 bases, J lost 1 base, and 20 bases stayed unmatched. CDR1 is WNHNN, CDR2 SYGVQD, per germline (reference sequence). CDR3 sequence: CASSRQFNRGSGRSYNEQFF. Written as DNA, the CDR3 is TGCGCCAGCAGTAGACAATTCAACAGGGGAAGCGGACGTTCCTACAATGAGCAGTTCTTC.

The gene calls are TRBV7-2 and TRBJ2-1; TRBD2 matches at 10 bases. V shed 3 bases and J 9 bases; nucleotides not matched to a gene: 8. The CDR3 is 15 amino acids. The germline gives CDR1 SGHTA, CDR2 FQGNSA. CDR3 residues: CASSFGSGRASEQFF. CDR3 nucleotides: TGTGCCAGCAGCTTTGGGAGCGGGAGGGCCTCTGAGCAGTTCTTC. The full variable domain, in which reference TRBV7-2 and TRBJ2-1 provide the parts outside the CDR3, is GAGVSQSPSNKVTEKGKDVELRCDPISGHTALYWYRQSLGQGLEFLIYFQGNSAPDKSGLPSDRFSAERTGGSVSTLTIQRTQQEDSAVYLCASSFGSGRASEQFFGPGTRLTVL.

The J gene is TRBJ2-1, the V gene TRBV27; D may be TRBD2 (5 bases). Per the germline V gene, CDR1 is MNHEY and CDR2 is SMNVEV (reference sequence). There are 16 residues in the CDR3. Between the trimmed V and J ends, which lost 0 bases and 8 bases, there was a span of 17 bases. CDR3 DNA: TGTGCCAGCAGTTTATCTCCTAGCCCCCCCGGCGATGAGCAGTTCTTC. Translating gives CASSLSPSPPGDEQFF.

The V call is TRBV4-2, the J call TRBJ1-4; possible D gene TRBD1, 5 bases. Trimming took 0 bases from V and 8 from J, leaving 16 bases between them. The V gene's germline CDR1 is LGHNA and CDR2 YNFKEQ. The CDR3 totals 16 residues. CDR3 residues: CASSQEWGRKTEKLFF. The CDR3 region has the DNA TGTGCCAGCAGCCAAGAGTGGGGCAGAAAGACCGAAAAACTGTTTTTT.

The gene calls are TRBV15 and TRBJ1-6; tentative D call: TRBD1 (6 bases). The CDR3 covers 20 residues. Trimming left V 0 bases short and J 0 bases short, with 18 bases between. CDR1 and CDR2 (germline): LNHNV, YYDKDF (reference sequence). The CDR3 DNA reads TGTGCCACCAGCAGAGACCTCGGACAGCACTCAAGCTCCTATAATTCACCCCTCCACTTT. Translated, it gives CATSRDLGQHSSSYNSPLHF. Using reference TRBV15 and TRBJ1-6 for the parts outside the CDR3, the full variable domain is DAMVIQNPRYQVTQFGKPVTLSCSQTLNHNVMYWYQQKSSQAPKLLFHYYDKDFNNEADTPDNFQSRRPNTSFCFLDIRSPGLGDTAMYLCATSRDLGQHSSSYNSPLHFGNGTRLTVT.

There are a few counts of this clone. CDR3 DNA sequence: TGTGCCAGCAGTGCCAGGACAGTAACTAATGAAAAACTGTTTTTT. Residues: CASSARTVTNEKLFF. The chain employs TRBV5-4 and TRBJ1-4, with D perhaps TRBD1 (6 bases). Germline lookup yields CDR1 SGHNT and CDR2 YYREEE (reference sequence). The CDR3 contains 15 residues. V was trimmed by 5 bases and J by 1 base, leaving 12 bases between them.

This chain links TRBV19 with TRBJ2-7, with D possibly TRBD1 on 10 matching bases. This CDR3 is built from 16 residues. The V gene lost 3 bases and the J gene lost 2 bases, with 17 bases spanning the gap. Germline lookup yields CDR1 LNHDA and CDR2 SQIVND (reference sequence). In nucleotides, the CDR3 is TGTGCCAGTAGTATCGCGGGGGGGACAGGGGCCTACGAGCAGTACTTC. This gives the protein CASSIAGGTGAYEQYF.

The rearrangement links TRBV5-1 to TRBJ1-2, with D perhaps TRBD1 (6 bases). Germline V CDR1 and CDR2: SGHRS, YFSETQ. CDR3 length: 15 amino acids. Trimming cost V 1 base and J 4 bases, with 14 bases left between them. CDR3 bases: TGCGCCAGCAGCTTGCATTCAGGGGCTCTCTATGGCTACACCTTC. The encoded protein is CASSLHSGALYGYTF.

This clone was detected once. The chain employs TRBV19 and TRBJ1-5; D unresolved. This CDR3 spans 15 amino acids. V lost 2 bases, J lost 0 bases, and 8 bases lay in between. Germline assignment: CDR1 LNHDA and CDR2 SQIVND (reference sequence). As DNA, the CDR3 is TGTGCCAGTAGTATAAGAGCCTATAGCAATCAGCCCCAGCATTTT. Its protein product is CASSIRAYSNQPQHF.

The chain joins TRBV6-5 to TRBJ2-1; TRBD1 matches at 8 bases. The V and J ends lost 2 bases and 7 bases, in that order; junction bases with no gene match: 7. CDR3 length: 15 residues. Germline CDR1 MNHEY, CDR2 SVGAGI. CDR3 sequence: CASSYIQGATNEQFF. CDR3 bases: TGTGCCAGCAGTTACATCCAGGGGGCGACAAATGAGCAGTTCTTC.

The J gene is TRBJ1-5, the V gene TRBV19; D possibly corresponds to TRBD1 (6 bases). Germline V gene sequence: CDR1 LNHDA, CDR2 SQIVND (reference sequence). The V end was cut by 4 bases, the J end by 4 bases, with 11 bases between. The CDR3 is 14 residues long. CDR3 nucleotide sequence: TGTGCCAGTAGTACCGGGACAAGAAATCAGCCCCAGCATTTT. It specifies CASSTGTRNQPQHF.